Sequencing of this TCR beta chain was carried out in a study of T-cell reconstitution after alpha-beta-depleted transplantation in children. This clonotype has just a few counts. As yet, its antigen is unknown. V gave up 4 bases and J gave up 8 bases, with 11 bases separating them. The CDR3 consists of 12 residues. Germline values: CDR1 LGHNT, CDR2 FRNRAP. Molecular barcoding with unique molecular identifiers was used for the TCRbeta library. TCRdb re-called the PCR reads through MiXCR, storing one row per CDR3 protein. The table shows around 300,000 distinct CDR3 sequences, with more than 20% occurring only once. Study-level results: By one year post-transplant, T-cell counts and diversity largely arose from T cells that were newly produced. Expanded graft clones, several hundred of them, were reportedly the source of alpha-beta T cells about two months after transplant. Recipient T cells and thymic progenitors that survived gave rise to the high TCRbeta diversity observed at day 60 in some patients.

The source was PBMCs, mostly from graft donor cells, collected 180 days after TCRalphabeta/CD19-depleted stem cell transplant. This TCR was sampled from a male patient aged 10-17 years who had a stem cell transplant for acute lymphoblastic leukemia, so the T cells may come from the graft donor. The chain recombines TRBV12-5 with TRBJ1-2; no firm D call. In DNA form, the CDR3 reads TGTGCTAGTGGTTCGACCGGAGGCGGCTACACCTTC. Its protein is CASGSTGGGYTF.